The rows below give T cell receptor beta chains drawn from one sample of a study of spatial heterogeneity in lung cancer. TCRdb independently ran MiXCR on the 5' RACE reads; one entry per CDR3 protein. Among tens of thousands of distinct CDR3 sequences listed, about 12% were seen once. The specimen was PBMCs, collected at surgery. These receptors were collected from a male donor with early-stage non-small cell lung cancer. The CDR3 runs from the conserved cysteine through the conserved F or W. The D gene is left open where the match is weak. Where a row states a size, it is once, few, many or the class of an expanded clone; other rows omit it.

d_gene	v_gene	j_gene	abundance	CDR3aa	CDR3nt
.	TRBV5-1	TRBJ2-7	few	CASSLALLASEQYF	TGCGCCAGCAGCTTGGCCTTACTAGCCAGCGAGCAGTACTTC
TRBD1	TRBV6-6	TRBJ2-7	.	CASSYSGQGGEQYF	TGTGCCAGCAGTTACTCCGGACAGGGAGGTGAGCAGTACTTC
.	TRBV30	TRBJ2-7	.	CAIRPDSYEQYF	TGTGCTATCCGACCCGACTCCTACGAGCAGTACTTC
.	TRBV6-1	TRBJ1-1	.	CASSEGNGLKAFF	TGTGCCAGCAGTGAAGGGAACGGCCTGAAAGCTTTCTTT
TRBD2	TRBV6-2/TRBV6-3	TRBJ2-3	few	CASSDGLAGGRSDTQYF	TGTGCCAGCAGTGACGGACTAGCGGGGGGGCGATCAGATACGCAGTATTTT
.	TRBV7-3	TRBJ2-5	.	CASSLTRKETQYF	TGTGCCAGCAGCCTAACGCGGAAAGAGACCCAGTACTTC
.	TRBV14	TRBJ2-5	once	CASSQRAQETQYF	TGTGCCAGCAGCCAAAGAGCCCAAGAGACCCAGTACTTC
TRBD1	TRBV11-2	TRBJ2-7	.	CASSFGTDYEQYF	TGTGCCAGCAGCTTTGGGACAGACTACGAGCAGTACTTC
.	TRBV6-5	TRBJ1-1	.	CASSPGQMNTEAFF	TGTGCCAGCAGCCCAGGACAGATGAACACTGAAGCTTTCTTT
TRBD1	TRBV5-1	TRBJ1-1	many	CASSLNQGAAEAFF	TGCGCCAGCAGCCTGAACCAGGGGGCGGCTGAAGCTTTCTTT
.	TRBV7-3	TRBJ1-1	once	CASSPRGGGNNEAFF	TGTGCCAGCAGCCCCCGGGGCGGCGGGAACAATGAAGCTTTCTTT
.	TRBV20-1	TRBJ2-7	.	CSARGPIAVVYYEQYF	TGCAGTGCTAGAGGTCCGATAGCGGTAGTTTACTACGAGCAGTACTTC
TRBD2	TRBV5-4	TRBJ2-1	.	CASSLGLAGASNEQFF	TGTGCCAGCAGCTTGGGACTAGCGGGGGCGAGCAATGAGCAGTTCTTC
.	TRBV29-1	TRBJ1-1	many	CSVEDLGTGNTEAFF	TGCAGCGTTGAAGATCTCGGAACGGGGAACACTGAAGCTTTCTTT
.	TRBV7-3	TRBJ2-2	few	CASSQLGARPDTGELFF	TGTGCCAGCAGCCAATTGGGGGCCCGACCCGACACCGGGGAGCTGTTTTTT
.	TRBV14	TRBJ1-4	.	CASSSRQRNEKLFF	TGTGCCAGCAGTTCCAGACAGCGTAATGAAAAACTGTTTTTT
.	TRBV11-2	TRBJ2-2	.	CASSWRGAGTGELFF	TGTGCCAGCAGCTGGAGGGGGGCCGGGACCGGGGAGCTGTTTTTT
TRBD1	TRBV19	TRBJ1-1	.	CASRMAGGQAKAEAFF	TGTGCCAGTAGAATGGCAGGGGGCCAAGCGAAGGCTGAAGCTTTCTTT
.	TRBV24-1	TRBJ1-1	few	CATSKGDGQGNTEAFF	TGTGCCACCAGTAAGGGGGACGGCCAGGGGAACACTGAAGCTTTCTTT
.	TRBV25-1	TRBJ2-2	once	CASSELDGITGELFF	TGTGCCAGCAGTGAATTGGACGGAATCACCGGGGAGCTGTTTTTT
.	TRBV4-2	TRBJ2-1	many	CASSQDGTENNEQFF	TGTGCCAGCAGCCAAGATGGGACCGAAAACAATGAGCAGTTCTTC
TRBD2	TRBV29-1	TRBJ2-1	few	CSVSSGRRGNEQFF	TGCAGCGTTTCCAGCGGGAGGAGAGGGAATGAGCAGTTCTTC
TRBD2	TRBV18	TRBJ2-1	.	CASSPGLATYNEQFF	TGTGCCAGCTCGCCGGGACTAGCGACCTACAATGAGCAGTTCTTC
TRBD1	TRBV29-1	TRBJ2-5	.	CSVEDRGRRETQYF	TGCAGCGTTGAAGACAGGGGGCGCCGGGAGACCCAGTACTTC
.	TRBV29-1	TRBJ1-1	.	CSVEDYPEAFF	TGCAGCGTTGAAGATTACCCTGAAGCTTTCTTT
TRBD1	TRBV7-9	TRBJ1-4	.	CASSGTGGVEKLFF	TGTGCCAGCAGCGGTACAGGGGGTGTTGAAAAACTGTTTTTT
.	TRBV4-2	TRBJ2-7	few	CASSQDYGGPYEQYF	TGTGCCAGCAGCCAAGACTACGGAGGACCCTACGAGCAGTACTTC
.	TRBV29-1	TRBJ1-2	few	CSVEARAYGYTF	TGCAGCGTTGAAGCGAGGGCCTATGGCTACACCTTC
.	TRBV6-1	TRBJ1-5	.	CASTPSYDQPQHF	TGTGCCAGCACCCCGTCGTATGATCAGCCCCAGCATTTT
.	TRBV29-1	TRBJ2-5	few	CSVGLARQETQYF	TGCAGCGTTGGGCTAGCTCGTCAAGAGACCCAGTACTTC
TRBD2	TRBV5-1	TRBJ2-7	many	CASSTGLAGEQYF	TGCGCCAGCAGTACCGGACTAGCCGGGGAGCAGTACTTC
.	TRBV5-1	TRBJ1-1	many	CASSRKGDLGTEAFF	TGCGCCAGCAGCCGAAAAGGGGATTTAGGGACTGAAGCTTTCTTT
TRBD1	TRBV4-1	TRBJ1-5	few	CASSLSWDSRGRDQPQHF	TGCGCCAGCAGCCTTTCCTGGGACAGCCGGGGAAGGGATCAGCCCCAGCATTTT
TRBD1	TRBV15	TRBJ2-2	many	CATSRGQGSSLGGELFF	TGTGCCACCAGCAGAGGACAGGGTAGTTCTTTAGGCGGGGAGCTGTTTTTT
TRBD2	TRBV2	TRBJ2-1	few	CASSEATLAGAEQFF	TGTGCCAGCAGTGAAGCCACGCTAGCGGGAGCTGAGCAGTTCTTC
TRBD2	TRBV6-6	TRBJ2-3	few	CASSGGPGTDTQYF	TGTGCCAGCTCGGGAGGGCCGGGCACAGATACGCAGTATTTT